A single sample gave rise to the 13 T cell receptor beta chains below, sequenced in a study of blood T cell repertoires in COVID-19. Some clones are missing from TCRdb's copy, which holds only in-frame ones; the method was immunoSEQ multiplex PCR. Of roughly 70,000 clones listed, 88% are singletons. The sequenced sample was peripheral blood. The receptors here all came from a human donor in a cohort sampled during active COVID-19.

This chain joins TRBV7-9 and TRBJ1-2, with 7 bases identical to TRBD1. Trimming at V came to 1 base and at J to 7 bases, leaving 6 bases not matched to a gene. CDR1 and CDR2 from the germline V gene are SEHNR and FQNEAQ (reference sequence). The CDR3 is made up of 14 amino acids. Here the CDR3 reads CASSLEEGALGYTF. The CDR3 DNA is TGTGCCAGCAGCTTAGAAGAGGGGGCGCTTGGCTACACCTTC.

This clone appeared once. The CDR3 DNA reads as TGTGCCAGCAGCCAACAGGGAGGCGGTGAAAAACTGTTTTTT. This gives the protein CASSQQGGGEKLFF. The chain employs TRBV3-1 (or the pseudogene TRBV3-2) and TRBJ1-4, with D maybe TRBD1 (5 bases). V gave up 2 bases and J gave up 7 bases, with 11 bases separating them. The CDR3 is 14 amino acids. From germline, CDR1 is LGHDT and CDR2 YNNKEL (reference sequence).

This clone was counted a single time. This chain uses TRBV20-1 with TRBJ2-1; D possibly corresponds to TRBD2 (5 bases). The germline V gene has CDR1 DFQATT and CDR2 SNEGSKA (reference sequence). V lost 4 bases and J lost 7, with 5 bases in between. The CDR3 runs to 10 residues. The CDR3 protein is CSATGNEQFF. The CDR3, as DNA: TGCAGTGCTACGGGAAATGAGCAGTTCTTC.

The rearrangement joins TRBV6-1 to TRBJ2-7, with 13 bases matching TRBD2. Germline V gene lookup returns CDR1 MNHNS and CDR2 SASEGT. This CDR3 is built from 17 residues. J was trimmed by 6 bases and V by 2 bases; bases with no gene match: 10. Here the CDR3 reads CASSETLLAGGPPEQYV. In DNA, the CDR3 is TGTGCCAGCAGTGAAACCCTACTAGCGGGAGGGCCCCCCGAGCAGTACGTC.

This rearrangement joins TRBV6-5 to TRBJ1-3; no clear D gene. The length of the CDR3 is 15 residues. Per the germline V gene, CDR1 is MNHEY and CDR2 is SVGAGI. Trimming took off 1 base at V and 9 bases at J, with 16 bases between the two ends. CDR3 in DNA: TGTGCCAGCAGTTACTTCTCGGGAGTCGATGCCACCATATATTTT. As protein: CASSYFSGVDATIYF.

The chain is built from TRBV7-9 and TRBJ2-7, with 7 nucleotides matching TRBD2. Per germline, CDR1 SEHNR and CDR2 FQNEAQ (reference sequence). V gave up 1 base and J gave up 4 bases; unmatched junction bases: 4. CDR3 length: 14 residues. The CDR3 loop reads CASSLVTSDYEQYV. CDR3 nucleotide sequence: TGTGCCAGCAGCTTAGTCACTAGCGATTACGAGCAGTACGTC.

The chain's CDR3 is CASSGDRSTEAFF. As DNA, the CDR3 is TGTGCCAGTAGTGGGGACAGGTCCACTGAAGCTTTCTTT. The chain is built from TRBV19 and TRBJ1-1; 8 bases align to TRBD1. Germline V CDR1 and CDR2: LNHDA, SQIVND (reference sequence). CDR3 length: 13 amino acids. Losses at the gene ends were 5 bases for V and 4 bases for J; bases not matched to a gene: 3.

In nucleotides, the CDR3 is TGTGCCAGTAGTATAGGGACAGGGAGTTCGGATGAGCAGTTCTTC. Its translation: CASSIGTGSSDEQFF. V gene TRBV19 combines with J gene TRBJ2-1, with 8 bases that match TRBD1. After removal of 1 base from V and 8 bases from J, the junction contained 7 bases not matched to a gene. CDR1 and CDR2 from the germline V gene are LNHDA and SQIVND (reference sequence). CDR3 size: 15 residues.

This chain links TRBV19 with TRBJ2-3, with TRBD1 matching 10 bases. Germline CDR1 reads LNHDA; CDR2 reads SQIVND (reference sequence). There are 17 residues in the CDR3. The V and J ends lost 5 bases and 5 bases, in that order; junction bases with no gene match: 13. CDR3 coding DNA: TGTGCCAGTAGTCCGACAGGGGGCCTCCCGTCGGGAGATACGCAGTATTTT. It translates to CASSPTGGLPSGDTQYF.

The gene calls are TRBV24-1 and TRBJ2-1, with 8 positions matching TRBD2. J lost 2 bases, V lost 4 bases, and 6 bases had no gene match. CDR1 and CDR2 (germline): KGHDR, SFDVKD. The CDR3 contains 16 residues. The CDR3 here is CATSDGLAGPYNEQFF. The CDR3 DNA sequence: TGTGCCACCAGTGACGGACTAGCAGGTCCCTACAATGAGCAGTTCTTC.

The V and J genes are TRBV2 and TRBJ2-1; 8 nucleotides align to TRBD2. There are 11 residues in the CDR3. The germline gives CDR1 SNHLY, CDR2 FYNNEI. V dropped 10 bases and J dropped 7; count of bases not matched to a gene: 3. The CDR3 loop reads CANGLANEQFF. The CDR3 coding sequence is TGTGCCAACGGACTAGCAAATGAGCAGTTCTTC.

The gene calls are TRBV14 and TRBJ2-3, with 11 bases matching TRBD2. The V and J ends lost 1 base and 7 bases, in that order; junction bases with no gene match: 4. The germline V gene encodes CDR1 SGHDN and CDR2 FVKESK. The CDR3 is 15 residues long. In DNA, the CDR3 is TGTGCCAGCAGCCAAGTAGCGGGAGGGAGGCATACGCAGTATTTT. It specifies CASSQVAGGRHTQYF.

This clone appeared a few times. This sample includes further DNA sequences coding for the same CDR3. CDR3 residues: CASSLSSTDTQYF. In nucleotides, the CDR3 is TGTGCCAGCAGTTTATCAAGCACAGATACGCAGTATTTT. This sequence joins TRBV12-3 or TRBV12-4 and TRBJ2-3; D gene unclear. The ends were cut back, 2 bases at V and 0 bases at J, with 3 bases in the middle. The CDR3 is made up of 13 amino acids.